Each of the 24 T cell receptor beta chains below was sequenced from the same sample in a study of T-cell memory formation after mild COVID-19. TCRdb reanalysed the 5' RACE reads using MiXCR and keeps one entry per CDR3 protein. The sample yields some 280,000 distinct CDR3 sequences, 15% to 20% seen once. The sequenced sample consisted of PBMCs or a T cell subset sorted from them (not recorded which). The receptors here all came from a man between 18 and 35 years old who had mild COVID-19 (a few samples of this study predate the infection). Cell type and time point are not known.

V and J are TRBV7-2 and TRBJ1-1, with 12 bases identical to TRBD1. Per the germline V gene, CDR1 is SGHTA and CDR2 is FQGNSA. This CDR3 region has 14 residues. J lost 11 bases, V lost 5 bases, and 9 bases had no gene match. This CDR3 is CASSRPGQGARAFF. For the CDR3, the DNA is TGTGCCAGCAGCCGGCCGGGACAGGGGGCGCGGGCTTTCTTT.

The J gene is TRBJ1-6, the V gene TRBV7-6; D unclear. This CDR3 is 13 amino acids long. The germline gives CDR1 SGHVS, CDR2 FNYEAQ. Trimming stripped 1 base from V and 7 bases from J, with 5 bases between. CDR3 bases: TGTGCCAGCAGCTTAGTGTGGAATTCACCCCTCCACTTT. Translation: CASSLVWNSPLHF.

The genes are TRBV7-9 and TRBJ1-5, with D possibly matching TRBD1 (6 bases). V was trimmed by 6 bases and J by 2 bases, leaving 17 bases between them. The CDR3 sequence is 16 residues long. Germline CDR1 SEHNR, CDR2 FQNEAQ (reference sequence). CDR3 sequence: CASSSFRGKRNQPQHF. The DNA of the CDR3 is TGTGCCAGCAGTTCTTTTAGGGGGAAACGCAATCAGCCCCAGCATTTT. The whole variable domain, filled in from reference TRBV7-9 and TRBJ1-5, reads DTGVSQNPRHKITKRGQNVTFRCDPISEHNRLYWYRQTLGQGPEFLTYFQNEAQLEKSRLLSDRFSAERPKGSFSTLEIQRTEQGDSAMYLCASSSFRGKRNQPQHFGDGTRLSIL.

There are many counts of this clonotype. This rearrangement joins TRBV5-1 to TRBJ2-3; D not resolved. V was shortened by 1 base and J by 1 base, with 7 bases between the two germline ends. CDR1 is SGHRS, CDR2 YFSETQ, per germline. The CDR3 extends over 14 amino acids. The CDR3 loop reads CASSLLTGTDTQYF. The DNA for the CDR3 is TGCGCCAGCAGCTTGCTCACAGGCACAGATACGCAGTATTTT.

A few counts support this clonotype. This chain uses TRBV7-6 with TRBJ2-2; D not certain. CDR1 and CDR2 (germline): SGHVS, FNYEAQ. The CDR3 spans 14 residues. Trimming stripped 5 bases from V and 3 bases from J, with 10 bases between. The CDR3 region is CASSRSIHTGELFF. The CDR3 DNA reads TGTGCCAGCAGCCGTTCTATCCACACCGGGGAGCTGTTTTTT. The entire variable domain, with the rest obtained from reference TRBV7-6 and TRBJ2-2, is as follows: GAGVSQSPRYKVTKRGQDVALRCDPISGHVSLYWYRQALGQGPEFLTYFNYEAQQDKSGLPNDRFSAERPEGSISTLTIQRTEQRDSAMYRCASSRSIHTGELFFGEGSRLTVL.

The chain joins TRBV4-1 to TRBJ2-7; tentatively, D is TRBD2 (6 bases). From germline, CDR1 is MGHRA and CDR2 YSYEKL. The CDR3 has 13 amino acids. V was pared by 2 bases and J by 1 base, with 6 bases between. The DNA of the CDR3 is TGCGCCAGCAGCCAACGGGGGTCCTACGAGCAGTACTTC. Amino acids: CASSQRGSYEQYF.

The chain recombines TRBV19 with TRBJ1-1, with D possibly being TRBD1 (5 bases). Per germline, CDR1 LNHDA and CDR2 SQIVND (reference sequence). CDR3 size: 15 residues. Trimming removed 5 bases from V and 4 bases from J, with 17 bases in between. The CDR3 protein is CASSGGPGLGTEAFF. DNA of the CDR3: TGTGCCAGTAGTGGGGGACCGGGACTTGGCACTGAAGCTTTCTTT.

V is TRBV14 and J is TRBJ1-1; possibly TRBD1 for D (6 bases). The CDR3 spans 15 residues. Trimming removed 6 bases from V and 3 bases from J, with 17 bases in between. From germline, CDR1 is SGHDN and CDR2 FVKESK. CDR3 protein: CASSYVDRFYTEAFF. DNA for the CDR3: TGTGCCAGCAGTTACGTCGACAGGTTCTACACTGAAGCTTTCTTT.

The V and J genes are TRBV6-5 and TRBJ2-1; 11 positions agree with TRBD2. With V trimmed by 6 bases and J by 6 bases, 7 bases remained unmatched. The CDR3 is 15 amino acids. Looked up from germline, CDR1 is MNHEY and CDR2 is SVGAGI. CDR3: CASSNLAGGLNEQFF. DNA for the CDR3: TGTGCCAGCAGCAATCTAGCGGGGGGCCTCAATGAGCAGTTCTTC.

The genes are TRBV5-1 and TRBJ1-2; possible D gene TRBD1, 5 bases. Trimming took 0 bases from V and 4 from J, leaving 13 bases between them. The CDR3 spans 15 residues. CDR1 is SGHRS, CDR2 YFSETQ, per germline. DNA of the CDR3: TGCGCCAGCAGCTTGGTTCCAGGGAACTCCTATGGCTACACCTTC. It codes for CASSLVPGNSYGYTF.

This clonotype was observed a handful of times. The CDR3 is CAISPGLAGSSYNEQFF. As DNA, the CDR3 is TGTGCCATCAGTCCCGGACTAGCGGGGAGCTCCTACAATGAGCAGTTCTTC. The chain couples TRBV10-3 to TRBJ2-1; 12 bases map to TRBD2. The CDR3 is 17 amino acids. The V gene end was trimmed by 5 bases and the J gene end by 0 bases; junction bases not matched to a gene: 5. Per the germline V gene, CDR1 is ENHRY and CDR2 is SYGVKD.

This clonotype was detected a few times. In DNA, the CDR3 is TGCGCCAGCAGCCAAGATATAGCGGGGGGGAGAGATACGCAGTATTTT. This translates into CASSQDIAGGRDTQYF. The genes are TRBV4-1 and TRBJ2-3, with 11 bases lining up with TRBD2. CDR1 and CDR2 (germline): MGHRA, YSYEKL. The V gene end was trimmed by 0 bases and the J gene end by 5 bases; junction bases not matched to a gene: 4. The CDR3 has 16 residues.

This clonotype was seen more than once but under ten times. The chain has TRBV29-1 and TRBJ2-3, with 12 positions matching TRBD2. CDR1 and CDR2 from the germline V gene are SQVTM and ANQGSEA. The J segment lost 0 bases and the V segment lost 4 bases, leaving 2 bases of the junction unmatched. The CDR3 has 15 residues. Here the CDR3 DNA reads TGCAGCGTTGGACTAGCGGGGGCCAGCACAGATACGCAGTATTTT. It codes for CSVGLAGASTDTQYF.

There are a few counts of this clonotype. This chain joins TRBV25-1 and TRBJ1-5; D not resolved. In germline, CDR1 is MGHDK, CDR2 SYGVNS. Trimming stripped 4 bases from V and 4 bases from J, with 8 bases between. The CDR3 totals 13 residues. CDR3 sequence reads: CASSVSGNQPQHF. CDR3 DNA: TGTGCCAGCAGTGTTTCGGGAAATCAGCCCCAGCATTTT.

This clonotype was observed a few times. This chain uses TRBV18 with TRBJ1-6; D uncertain. Germline V CDR1 and CDR2: KGHSH, LQKENI. This CDR3 spans 15 amino acids. Trimming removed 5 bases from V and 10 bases from J, with 18 bases in between. The CDR3: CASSSGQAARSPLHF. The DNA for the CDR3 is TGTGCCAGCTCATCCGGGCAGGCGGCTCGGTCACCCCTCCACTTT.

The chain is built from TRBV15 and TRBJ2-1; no reliable D call. Germline loops: CDR1 LNHNV, CDR2 YYDKDF (reference sequence). Trimming shortened V by 0 bases and J by 8 bases, and 2 bases separated the two germline ends. This CDR3 region has 11 residues. The CDR3 reads CATSRDHEQFF. CDR3 bases: TGTGCCACCAGCAGAGACCATGAGCAGTTCTTC.

The V gene is TRBV6-5, the J gene TRBJ1-2, with D tentatively TRBD1 (6 bases). V was trimmed by 7 bases and J by 7 bases, leaving 10 bases between them. Germline CDR1 and CDR2: MNHEY and SVGAGI. The CDR3 is made up of 11 amino acids. In nucleotides, the CDR3 is TGTGCCAGCACATCAGGGGCTGGCTACACCTTC. Amino acid sequence: CASTSGAGYTF.

The chain is built from TRBV28 and TRBJ1-5, with D perhaps TRBD1 (5 bases). CDR1 is MDHEN, CDR2 SYDVKM, per germline. This CDR3 has 15 amino acids. The V end lost 6 bases, the J end lost 4 bases, and 16 bases lay between the germline ends. As DNA, the CDR3 is TGTGCCAGCAGCCGAACCCGCTACAGGAATCAGCCCCAGCATTTT. It translates to CASSRTRYRNQPQHF.

This clonotype was counted at least ten times. The CDR3 bases are TGTGCCAGCAGCGCACAGGGGTTCTACGAGCAGTACTTC. This gives the protein CASSAQGFYEQYF. This chain connects TRBV5-6 to TRBJ2-7, with TRBD1 matching over 7 bases. CDR1 SGHDT and CDR2 YYEEEE come from the germline V gene. The junction had 4 bases not matched to a gene; V was cut back by 4 bases and J by 3 bases. The CDR3 totals 13 residues.

The sample holds a few counts of this clonotype. This chain connects TRBV7-9 to TRBJ1-5, with a tentative D call TRBD1 (5 bases). There are 14 residues in the CDR3. Germline CDR1 and CDR2: SEHNR and FQNEAQ (reference sequence). V was shortened by 5 bases and J by 3 bases, with 11 bases between the two germline ends. The CDR3 sequence: CASSRDGPNQPQHF. The CDR3 region has the DNA TGTGCCAGCAGCCGGGACGGACCCAATCAGCCCCAGCATTTT.

The chain employs TRBV5-1 and TRBJ2-3; D is possibly TRBD1 or TRBD2 (5 bases each). Per the germline V gene, CDR1 is SGHRS and CDR2 is YFSETQ. The CDR3 loop spans 15 amino acids. V was clipped by 0 bases and J by 1 base, with 9 bases between them. The CDR3 loop reads CASSLDVGGTDTQYF. The DNA for the CDR3 is TGCGCCAGCAGCTTGGATGTGGGGGGCACAGATACGCAGTATTTT.

This clonotype was recorded at least ten times. The chain uses TRBV4-2 and TRBJ2-5, with D possibly TRBD1 on 5 matching bases. V lost 4 bases, J lost 4 bases, and 10 bases lay in between. The germline V gene has CDR1 LGHNA and CDR2 YNFKEQ. The CDR3 is made up of 13 amino acids. CDR3 sequence: CASSRARGETQYF. As DNA, the CDR3 is TGTGCCAGCAGCCGAGCAAGGGGAGAGACCCAGTACTTC.

This clonotype was detected only a few times. V is TRBV4-1 and J is TRBJ1-6; the D gene is possibly TRBD1 (6 bases). There are 16 residues in the CDR3. V was pared by 2 bases and J by 2 bases, with 10 bases between. CDR1 MGHRA and CDR2 YSYEKL come from the germline V gene. The CDR3 bases are TGCGCCAGCAGCCAACCTCGGGACACCTATAATTCACCCCTCCACTTT. This gives the protein CASSQPRDTYNSPLHF.

This clonotype was picked up a small number of times. This chain links TRBV18 with TRBJ1-1; D is undetermined. Germline-derived CDR1 and CDR2 are KGHSH and LQKENI. The length of the CDR3 is 14 residues. V lost 4 bases and J 2 bases, leaving 11 bases between the germline ends. In DNA, the CDR3 is TGTGCCAGCTCACGGGCTGGGCAAAACACTGAAGCTTTCTTT. Protein: CASSRAGQNTEAFF.